Each of the 24 T cell receptor beta chains below was sequenced from the same sample in a study of PD-1 blockade in classical Hodgkin lymphoma. Sequenced by immunoSEQ multiplex PCR; TCRdb stores in-frame clones only, minus some. The data contain about 85,000 clones, 80% to 95% of them seen just once; the ten biggest clones take up roughly 3%. All patients experienced relapse after autologous stem cell transplantation, and brentuximab vedotin exposure was variable. The sample here was peripheral blood mononuclear cells (PBMCs), taken before the second cycle of nivolumab. The receptors were gathered from a human donor with classical Hodgkin lymphoma.

A few counts support this clone. The gene calls are TRBV18 and TRBJ2-2; either TRBD1 or TRBD2 may fit D (5 bases each). This CDR3 region has 19 residues. The V end was cut by 4 bases, the J end by 2 bases, with 23 bases between. From germline, CDR1 is KGHSH and CDR2 LQKENI. The DNA for the CDR3 is TGTGCCAGCTCACAACTCGCCGGCTTAACGGGGCTTAACACCGGGGAGCTGTTTTTT. It translates to CASSQLAGLTGLNTGELFF.

V is TRBV28 and J is TRBJ1-3; no clear D gene. The V end was cut by 3 bases, the J end by 0 bases, with 6 bases between. The CDR3 sequence is 14 residues long. Germline V gene sequence: CDR1 MDHEN, CDR2 SYDVKM. The CDR3 here is CASSFAGSGNTIYF. The CDR3, as DNA: TGTGCCAGCAGTTTTGCAGGCTCTGGAAACACCATATATTTT. The full variable domain, in which reference TRBV28 and TRBJ1-3 provide the parts outside the CDR3, is DVKVTQSSRYLVKRTGEKVFLECVQDMDHENMFWYRQDPGLGLRLIYFSYDVKMKEKGDIPEGYSVSREKKERFSLILESASTNQTSMYLCASSFAGSGNTIYFGEGSWLTVV.

The chain carries TRBV27 and TRBJ1-3; no firm D call. Germline V gene lookup returns CDR1 MNHEY and CDR2 SMNVEV (reference sequence). The CDR3 has 13 residues. V gave up 3 bases and J gave up 15 bases, with 18 bases separating them. The CDR3 spells CASSFHPEPVPYF. The CDR3 bases are TGTGCCAGCAGTTTTCACCCCGAACCGGTCCCATATTTT.

This clone was observed a single time. The rearrangement joins TRBV27 to TRBJ1-5; maybe TRBD1 (5 bases). Germline CDR1 MNHEY, CDR2 SMNVEV (reference sequence). CDR3 size: 13 residues. Trimming cost V 7 bases and J 4 bases, with 11 bases left between them. The CDR3 sequence is CASKGDVNQPQHF. The CDR3 region has the DNA TGTGCCAGCAAAGGGGACGTTAATCAGCCCCAGCATTTT.

This chain connects TRBV9 to TRBJ2-3; 8 positions agree with TRBD2. With 3 bases clipped from V and 1 base from J, the junction kept 7 bases outside the gene matches. CDR1 SGDLS and CDR2 YYNGEE come from the germline V gene. This CDR3 contains 16 residues. DNA for the CDR3: TGTGCCAGCAGCGGAACTAGCGGAGGGGGCACAGATACGCAGTATTTT. It specifies CASSGTSGGGTDTQYF.

This rearrangement joins TRBV6-1 to TRBJ2-5, with D maybe TRBD2 (6 bases). The end of the DNA is better explained by TRBJ2-7, so the J call may be wrong. CDR1 and CDR2 from the germline V gene are MNHNS and SASEGT. The CDR3 loop spans 15 amino acids. In DNA, the CDR3 is TGTGCCAGCAGTGAGGAGGGGTTGCGGTCCTACGAGCAGTACTTC. Its translation: CASSEEGLRSYEQYF.

A single count supports this clone. The chain links TRBV29-1 to TRBJ2-7; possible D gene TRBD2, 5 bases. Germline V gives CDR1 SQVTM, CDR2 ANQGSEA. CDR3 length: 11 amino acids. Deletions cut 6 bases from V and 3 bases from J, with 9 bases between. The CDR3 nucleotides read TGCAGCGTCCTCGGACTCTACGAGCAGTACTTC. Translated: CSVLGLYEQYF.

The V and J genes are TRBV27 and TRBJ2-5; 8 bases line up with TRBD1. The CDR3 sequence is 16 residues long. The junction had 12 bases not matched to a gene; V was cut back by 6 bases and J by 3 bases. The V gene's germline CDR1 is MNHEY and CDR2 SMNVEV (reference sequence). The CDR3 DNA sequence: TGTGCCAGCAGCCTCCACCCACAGGGGGGAAAAGAGACCCAGTACTTC. As protein: CASSLHPQGGKETQYF.

The V gene is TRBV5-1, the J gene TRBJ2-1, with no clear D. V was shortened by 2 bases and J by 6 bases, with 18 bases between the two germline ends. The germline CDR1 and CDR2 sequences are SGHRS and YFSETQ. This CDR3 contains 16 residues. CDR3 sequence reads: CASSFTHVGLRNEQFF. The CDR3 DNA follows: TGCGCCAGCAGCTTTACTCACGTAGGTCTTCGCAATGAGCAGTTCTTC.

The chain couples TRBV6-1 to TRBJ1-5, with D unclear. The CDR3 has 11 amino acids. Trimming removed 2 bases at V and 10 bases at J, with 6 bases between. Germline loops: CDR1 MNHNS, CDR2 SASEGT. This chain's CDR3 is CASSEIGPQHF. As DNA, the CDR3 is TGTGCCAGCAGTGAAATTGGCCCCCAGCATTTT.

The chain carries TRBV4-1 and TRBJ2-2, with TRBD2 matching 10 bases. J lost 6 bases, V lost 4 bases, and 11 bases had no gene match. Germline lookup yields CDR1 MGHRA and CDR2 YSYEKL. CDR3 length: 17 residues. The DNA of the CDR3 is TGCGCCAGCAGCCCCTCCCCAAGCGGGAGGGCCCCCGGGGAGCTGTTTTTT. The encoded protein is CASSPSPSGRAPGELFF.

The chain links TRBV6-1 to TRBJ2-3; no clear D gene. In germline, CDR1 is MNHNS, CDR2 SASEGT. V lost 6 bases to trimming and J lost 4 bases, with 17 bases between them. This CDR3 comprises 15 residues. The CDR3: CASRQLATWADTQYF. The CDR3 coding sequence is TGTGCCAGCAGACAATTGGCAACCTGGGCAGATACGCAGTATTTT.

This chain connects TRBV13 to TRBJ2-5; 10 bases fit TRBD2. TRBJ2-7 matches the DNA end more closely, so the J call is doubtful. CDR1 and CDR2 from the germline V gene are PRHDT and FYEKMQ (reference sequence). There are 15 residues in the CDR3. This chain's CDR3 is CASIQREGPTYEQYF. The CDR3 region has the DNA TGTGCCAGCATCCAGCGGGAGGGCCCTACCTACGAGCAGTACTTC.

The genes are TRBV28 and TRBJ2-3; 11 bases are shared with TRBD2. The length of the CDR3 is 16 residues. Losses at the gene ends were 6 bases for V and 3 bases for J; bases not matched to a gene: 8. Germline V CDR1 and CDR2: MDHEN, SYDVKM. The CDR3 loop reads CASRLAGGVWTDTQYF. The CDR3 bases are TGTGCCAGCAGATTAGCGGGAGGGGTTTGGACAGATACGCAGTATTTT.

The gene calls are TRBV10-3 and TRBJ2-7; 8 nucleotides align to TRBD2. V dropped 6 bases and J dropped 0; count of bases not matched to a gene: 7. The CDR3 is made up of 15 amino acids. Germline CDR1 reads ENHRY; CDR2 reads SYGVKD. This CDR3 is CAISSPAGDSYEQYF. CDR3 bases: TGTGCCATCAGCTCCCCAGCGGGAGACTCCTACGAGCAGTACTTC.

J is TRBJ1-1 and V is TRBV9; D is ambiguous. The length of the CDR3 is 13 residues. The ends were cut back, 1 base at V and 1 base at J, with 5 bases in the middle. CDR1 is SGDLS and CDR2 is YYNGEE in the germline V gene. Here the CDR3 reads CASSVNRNTEAFF. The CDR3 DNA sequence: TGTGCCAGCAGCGTAAACAGGAACACTGAAGCTTTCTTT.

The chain is built from TRBV7-2 and TRBJ1-3; D is possibly TRBD1 (6 bases). The V and J ends lost 2 bases and 4 bases respectively, with 15 bases between them. The CDR3 is 16 amino acids. Germline V gene data show CDR1 as SGHTA and CDR2 as FQGNSA. CDR3 nucleotide sequence: TGTGCCAGCAGCTTACCTGGGGGCGCAGGGGGAAACACCATATATTTT. This encodes CASSLPGGAGGNTIYF.

This chain links TRBV29-1 with TRBJ1-2; D remains ambiguous. The CDR3 extends over 13 amino acids. CDR1 is SQVTM and CDR2 is ANQGSEA in the germline V gene. The V end was cut by 5 bases, the J end by 5 bases, with 15 bases between. The CDR3 DNA sequence: TGCAGCGTTCTAGGGAGCAGGAATTATGGCTACACCTTC. Residues: CSVLGSRNYGYTF.

The chain combines TRBV18 with TRBJ1-1; 8 bases fit TRBD1. Germline CDR1 KGHSH, CDR2 LQKENI. V gave up 5 bases and J gave up 0 bases; unmatched junction bases: 11. The CDR3 has 17 residues. CDR3 region: CASSNFRDRILNTEAFF. The CDR3, as DNA: TGTGCCAGCTCAAATTTTAGGGACAGGATTCTGAACACTGAAGCTTTCTTT. The entire variable domain, with the rest obtained from reference TRBV18 and TRBJ1-1, is as follows: NAGVMQNPRHLVRRRGQEARLRCSPMKGHSHVYWYRQLPEEGLKFMVYLQKENIIDESGMPKERFSAEFPKEGPSILRIQQVVRGDSAAYFCASSNFRDRILNTEAFFGQGTRLTVV.

The chain uses TRBV5-1 and TRBJ2-1; 7 positions agree with TRBD2. V gave up 4 bases and J gave up 3 bases; unmatched junction bases: 16. CDR1 and CDR2 (germline): SGHRS, YFSETQ. The CDR3 totals 18 residues. Here the CDR3 reads CASSTETRGAGVYNEQFF. CDR3 DNA: TGCGCCAGCAGCACAGAAACAAGGGGTGCGGGGGTCTACAATGAGCAGTTCTTC.

This clone was found once. The chain joins TRBV5-6 to TRBJ2-7; no clear D. CDR3 length: 13 residues. Deletions cut 2 bases from V and 0 bases from J, with 6 bases between. Germline values: CDR1 SGHDT, CDR2 YYEEEE. The CDR3 is CASSLGHSYEQYF. The DNA for the CDR3 is TGTGCCAGCAGCTTAGGGCACTCCTACGAGCAGTACTTC. The whole variable domain, filled in from reference TRBV5-6 and TRBJ2-7, reads DAGVTQSPTHLIKTRGQQVTLRCSPKSGHDTVSWYQQALGQGPQFIFQYYEEEERQRGNFPDRFSGHQFPNYSSELNVNALLLGDSALYLCASSLGHSYEQYFGPGTRLTVT.

J is TRBJ2-2 and V is TRBV7-6; D is uncertain. Trimming took off 4 bases at V and 0 bases at J, with 6 bases between the two ends. Per the germline V gene, CDR1 is SGHVS and CDR2 is FNYEAQ. The CDR3 extends over 14 amino acids. This CDR3 is CASSWPANTGELFF. For the CDR3, the DNA is TGTGCCAGCAGCTGGCCCGCGAACACCGGGGAGCTGTTTTTT.

This clone was seen just once. This chain uses TRBV4-2 with TRBJ2-2; 8 positions agree with TRBD2. Germline loops: CDR1 LGHNA, CDR2 YNFKEQ. This CDR3 is built from 16 residues. The V segment lost 0 bases and the J segment 2 bases; nucleotides outside the gene matches: 2. CDR3 sequence: CASSQEAGVNTGELFF. As DNA, the CDR3 is TGTGCCAGCAGCCAAGAAGCGGGAGTTAACACCGGGGAGCTGTTTTTT.

This clone was recorded once. The J gene is TRBJ2-3, the V gene TRBV5-4; the match to TRBD2 covers 11 bases. V lost 2 bases, J lost 2 bases, and 4 bases stayed unmatched. Germline V gene lookup returns CDR1 SGHNT and CDR2 YYREEE (reference sequence). The CDR3 loop spans 16 amino acids. CDR3 protein: CASSFSGRASTDTQYF. The CDR3 region has the DNA TGTGCCAGCAGCTTTAGCGGGAGGGCCTCCACAGATACGCAGTATTTT.